The 15 T cell receptor beta chains listed next were all sequenced from one sample in a study of shared clonotypes between healthy human individuals. TCRdb's table, derived via immunoSEQ multiplex PCR, lists solely in-frame clones and lacks some. In the table there are approximately 2.1 million clones, approximately 93% of which are singletons. Sequenced: naive CD4+ T cells from PBMCs. Stated subset: CD45RA+ positively selected. The receptors originated from a man aged 18 to 35 in good health. Some clones in this sample may be carry-over from other donors' samples.

In this sample, this clone turned up once. This chain uses TRBV6-1 with TRBJ1-1; D unresolved. This CDR3 is 14 amino acids long. Per germline, CDR1 MNHNS and CDR2 SASEGT. V was shortened by 5 bases and J by 6 bases, with 16 bases between the two germline ends. The CDR3 DNA is TGTGCCAGCAGTCCCAGGACCCAGCCTTCTGAAGCTTTCTTT. It is translated as CASSPRTQPSEAFF.

The chain uses TRBV2 and TRBJ1-1; the match to TRBD1 covers 9 bases. J lost 5 bases, V lost 9 bases, and 7 bases had no gene match. The CDR3 sequence is 13 residues long. Germline CDR1 and CDR2: SNHLY and FYNNEI. The DNA for the CDR3 is TGTGCCAGTACTGGGACAGGGCAGACTGAAGCTTTCTTT. Translated, it gives CASTGTGQTEAFF.

The chain has TRBV5-1 and TRBJ2-2; 7 nucleotides align to TRBD1. The ends lost 2 bases at V and 5 bases at J; junction bases unmatched: 6. Germline values: CDR1 SGHRS, CDR2 YFSETQ. The CDR3 has 15 residues. The CDR3 here is CASSFLTGRTGELFF. The CDR3 nucleotides are TGCGCCAGCAGCTTCTTGACAGGGCGAACCGGGGAGCTGTTTTTT.

The rearrangement uses TRBV10-3 and TRBJ1-2, with unresolved D. V was trimmed by 0 bases and J by 6 bases, leaving 14 bases between them. The CDR3 is made up of 15 amino acids. Germline CDR1 ENHRY, CDR2 SYGVKD. The CDR3 loop is CAISESTLEGDGYTF. CDR3 nucleotides: TGTGCCATCAGTGAGTCGACCTTGGAGGGCGATGGCTACACCTTC.

The chain links TRBV5-1 to TRBJ2-1; 11 nucleotides align to TRBD2. The J segment lost 6 bases and the V segment lost 5 bases, leaving 10 bases of the junction unmatched. CDR1 SGHRS and CDR2 YFSETQ come from the germline V gene. The CDR3 is 16 residues long. CDR3 bases: TGCGCCAGCAGTAAGGCGCTAGCGGGAGGCCCCAATGAGCAGTTCTTC. This sequence encodes CASSKALAGGPNEQFF.

This chain connects TRBV4-3 to TRBJ2-7; D may be TRBD1 (6 bases). In germline, CDR1 is LGHNA, CDR2 YSLEER. The CDR3 runs to 15 residues. Between the trimmed V and J ends, which lost 3 bases and 1 base, there was a span of 13 bases. The CDR3, as DNA: TGCGCCAGCAGCCACAACATGGACAGTTCCTACGAGCAGTACTTC. Its protein product is CASSHNMDSSYEQYF.

The chain joins TRBV4-3 to TRBJ2-1; TRBD2 agrees at 14 bases. The J segment lost 7 bases and the V segment lost 4 bases, leaving 18 bases of the junction unmatched. Germline V gene sequence: CDR1 LGHNA, CDR2 YSLEER. This CDR3 is 20 amino acids long. The CDR3 coding sequence is TGCGCCAGCAGCCGGGTTAGAGCGGGACTAGCGGGAGAGGGTAGAAATGAGCAGTTCTTC. Protein product: CASSRVRAGLAGEGRNEQFF.

This rearrangement joins TRBV7-8 to TRBJ2-1; the D is unclear. The V and J ends lost 3 bases and 4 bases respectively, with 10 bases between them. Germline V gene data show CDR1 as SGHVS and CDR2 as FQNEAQ. The CDR3 sequence is 14 residues long. This CDR3 is CASSFASGYNEQFF. CDR3 in DNA: TGTGCCAGCAGCTTTGCATCGGGTTACAATGAGCAGTTCTTC. Supplemented by reference TRBV7-8 and TRBJ2-1, the full variable domain reads GAGVSQSPRYKVAKRGQDVALRCDPISGHVSLFWYQQALGQGPEFLTYFQNEAQLDKSGLPSDRFFAERPEGSVSTLKIQRTQQEDSAVYLCASSFASGYNEQFFGPGTRLTVL.

This clone was observed a handful of times. The chain recombines TRBV2 with TRBJ1-5; D gene unclear. Between the trimmed V and J ends, which lost 3 bases and 5 bases, there was a span of 11 bases. Per germline, CDR1 SNHLY and CDR2 FYNNEI. The CDR3 contains 14 residues. The CDR3 DNA is TGTGCCAGCAGTGATCAGGTTGGGGATCAGCCCCAGCATTTT. Protein sequence: CASSDQVGDQPQHF.

The V gene is TRBV6-1, the J gene TRBJ2-7; 14 nucleotides align to TRBD2. The CDR3 spans 14 residues. V shed 7 bases, J shed 4 bases, and the junction held 3 bases outside the gene matches. Germline V lookup: CDR1 MNHNS, CDR2 SASEGT. Written as DNA, the CDR3 is TGTGCCAGCATGGGACTAGCGGGAGTTTACGAGCAGTACTTC. Translating gives CASMGLAGVYEQYF.

The chain is built from TRBV9 and TRBJ2-7, with TRBD1 identical over 8 bases. From germline, CDR1 is SGDLS and CDR2 YYNGEE. Trimming took 3 bases from V and 2 from J; bases not matched to a gene: 4. This CDR3 spans 14 amino acids. CDR3 protein: CASSANRGAYEQYF. The CDR3 coding sequence is TGTGCCAGCAGCGCAAACAGGGGGGCCTACGAGCAGTACTTC.

This chain joins TRBV7-9 and TRBJ2-3; 7 bases are a match to TRBD2. V lost 5 bases, J lost 2 bases, and 10 bases stayed unmatched. The germline V gene has CDR1 SEHNR and CDR2 FQNEAQ (reference sequence). The CDR3 runs 16 residues. CDR3 DNA: TGTGCCAGCAGCCTGCGGGCTAGCGGAGACACAGATACGCAGTATTTT. Translated, it gives CASSLRASGDTDTQYF.

The rearrangement links TRBV5-4 to TRBJ2-7; perhaps TRBD2 as D (5 bases). This CDR3 is 14 amino acids long. Germline values: CDR1 SGHNT, CDR2 YYREEE (reference sequence). Trimming cost V 4 bases and J 0 bases, with 11 bases left between them. The CDR3 DNA reads TGTGCCAGCAGCGAAGGACGGGGCTCCTACGAGCAGTACTTC. It encodes CASSEGRGSYEQYF.

Details on this clone: Other nucleotide sequences in the sample specify the same CDR3. The gene calls are TRBV5-6 and TRBJ1-5; a possible D gene is TRBD1 (5 bases). This CDR3 region has 15 residues. Germline CDR1 SGHDT, CDR2 YYEEEE. With 0 bases removed from V and 3 bases from J, the gap between germline ends came to 10 bases. The CDR3 here is CASSLGQGANQPQHF. The CDR3 region has the DNA TGTGCCAGCAGCTTGGGTCAGGGAGCCAATCAGCCCCAGCATTTT.

This clone appeared a few times. This sample also contains other DNA sequences that code for the same CDR3. The rearrangement links TRBV6-5 to TRBJ1-5; no reliable D call. The ends were cut back, 6 bases at V and 3 bases at J, with 9 bases in the middle. Germline V gene sequence: CDR1 MNHEY, CDR2 SVGAGI. There are 13 residues in the CDR3. CDR3 loop: CASRRRINQPQHF. The CDR3 nucleotides read TGTGCCAGCAGGAGGAGAATCAATCAGCCCCAGCATTTT.